This T cell receptor (beta chain) was recovered during a study of intratumoral heterogeneity in liver cancer. Libraries were prepared by immunoSEQ multiplex PCR; TCRdb keeps only in-frame clonotypes and omits some of them. The sample includes some 5,000 clones, 68% of them seen just once. As regards this clone: Its antigen remains unknown.

Deletions cut 8 bases from V and 5 bases from J, with 22 bases between. The germline CDR1 and CDR2 sequences are SNHLY and FYNNEI. The CDR3 extends over 16 amino acids. Sampled areas showed no macroscopic necrosis or hemorrhage. General observations from the study: Tumor-infiltrating lymphocytes were acknowledged as under-represented in the sampling.

This receptor was obtained from a man in his 70s with hepatocellular carcinoma. V is TRBV2 and J is TRBJ2-1; tentatively, D is TRBD2 (6 bases). Sequenced here: tumor-adjacent normal tissue, sampled before any cancer treatment. The CDR3 nucleotides are TGTGCCAGCCAAGGGGAGAGGGACTCGCTCCACAATGAGCAGTTCTTC. This encodes CASQGERDSLHNEQFF.